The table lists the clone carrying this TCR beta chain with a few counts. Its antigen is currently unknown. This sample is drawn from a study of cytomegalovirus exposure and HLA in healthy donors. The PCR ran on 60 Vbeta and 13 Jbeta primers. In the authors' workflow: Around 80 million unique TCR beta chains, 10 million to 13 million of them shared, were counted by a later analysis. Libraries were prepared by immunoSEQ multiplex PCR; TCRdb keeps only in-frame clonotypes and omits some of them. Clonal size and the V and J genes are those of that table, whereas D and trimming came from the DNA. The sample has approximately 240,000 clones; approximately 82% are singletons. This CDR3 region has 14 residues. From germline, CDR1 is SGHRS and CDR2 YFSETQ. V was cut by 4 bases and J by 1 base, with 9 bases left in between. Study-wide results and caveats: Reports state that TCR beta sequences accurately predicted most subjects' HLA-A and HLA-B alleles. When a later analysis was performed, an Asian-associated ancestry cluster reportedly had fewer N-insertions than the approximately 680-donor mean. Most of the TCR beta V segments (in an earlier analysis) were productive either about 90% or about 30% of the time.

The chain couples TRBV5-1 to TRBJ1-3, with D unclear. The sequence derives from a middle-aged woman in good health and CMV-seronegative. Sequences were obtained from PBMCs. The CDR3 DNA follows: TGCGCCAGCAGCCCGACACTTTCTGGAAACACCATATATTTT. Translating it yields CASSPTLSGNTIYF.